This TCR beta chain was documented in a study of cytomegalovirus exposure and HLA in healthy donors. Study-wide results and caveats: TCR beta V segments were, for the most part, productive about 87% or about 30% of the time in an earlier analysis.

The PCR was carried out with 60 Vbeta primers and 13 Jbeta primers. Sequencing used immunoSEQ multiplex PCR; TCRdb keeps in-frame clones, though not all of them. The sample consists of some 210,000 clones, over 80% of them appearing once. Note on this clone: Its matching antigen is unknown.

The V gene's germline CDR1 is LNHDA and CDR2 SQIVND (reference sequence). The CDR3 consists of 17 residues. Trimming at V came to 0 bases and at J to 5 bases, leaving 7 bases not matched to a gene. The TCR sequence derives from a woman aged 45-60 years in good health and CMV-seropositive. The chain recombines TRBV19 with TRBJ1-5; 10 positions match TRBD1. The sequenced material came from PBMCs. This CDR3 reads CASSIDSPGTGDQPQHF. Written as DNA, the CDR3 is TGTGCCAGTAGTATAGATTCCCCTGGGACAGGGGATCAGCCCCAGCATTTT.